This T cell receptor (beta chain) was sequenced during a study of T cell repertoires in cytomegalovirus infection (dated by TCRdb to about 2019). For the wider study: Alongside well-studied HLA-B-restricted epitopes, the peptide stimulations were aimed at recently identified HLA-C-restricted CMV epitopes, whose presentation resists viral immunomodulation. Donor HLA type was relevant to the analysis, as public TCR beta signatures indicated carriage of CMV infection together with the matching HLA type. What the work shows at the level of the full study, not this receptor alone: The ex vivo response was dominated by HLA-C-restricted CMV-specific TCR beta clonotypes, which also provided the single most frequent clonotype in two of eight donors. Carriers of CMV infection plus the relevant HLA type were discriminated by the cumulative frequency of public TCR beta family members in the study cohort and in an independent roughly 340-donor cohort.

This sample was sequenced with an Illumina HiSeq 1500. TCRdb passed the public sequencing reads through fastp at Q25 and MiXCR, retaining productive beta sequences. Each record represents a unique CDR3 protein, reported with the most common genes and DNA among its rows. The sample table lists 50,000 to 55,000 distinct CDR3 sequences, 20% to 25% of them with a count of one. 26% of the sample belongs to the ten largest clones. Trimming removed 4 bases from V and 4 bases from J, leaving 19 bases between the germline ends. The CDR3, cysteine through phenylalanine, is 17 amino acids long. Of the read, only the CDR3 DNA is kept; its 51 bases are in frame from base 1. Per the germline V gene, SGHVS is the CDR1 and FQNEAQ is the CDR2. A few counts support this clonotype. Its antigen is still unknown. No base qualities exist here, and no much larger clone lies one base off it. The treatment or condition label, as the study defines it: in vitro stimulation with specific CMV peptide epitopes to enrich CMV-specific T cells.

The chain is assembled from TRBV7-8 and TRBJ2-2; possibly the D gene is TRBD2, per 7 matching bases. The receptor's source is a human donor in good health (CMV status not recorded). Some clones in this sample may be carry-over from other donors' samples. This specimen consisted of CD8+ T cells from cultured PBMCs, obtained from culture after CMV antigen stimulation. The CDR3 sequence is CASSSTARGPFTGELFF. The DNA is TGTGCCAGCAGCTCGACCGCGCGGGGGCCTTTCACCGGGGAGCTGTTTTTT.